This T cell receptor beta chain was sequenced during a study of blood T cell repertoires in COVID-19. Per the original data handling: Estimation of nucleated cell counts was performed using reference gene primer amplification. Assay: immunoSEQ multiplex PCR; the TCRdb copy retains only in-frame clones and omits some. Clone size and the V and J calls come from that table; the DNA yielded D and trimming. Among about 140,000 clones listed, about 90% were seen once. Per germline, CDR1 MGHRA and CDR2 YSYEKL. With 2 bases removed from V and 5 bases from J, the gap between germline ends came to 19 bases. There are 16 residues in the CDR3.

J is TRBJ2-7 and V is TRBV4-1, with TRBD2 as a possible D gene (7 bases). The receptor was derived from a man between 50 and 59 years old who had recovered from COVID-19. What was sequenced was peripheral blood. The CDR3 DNA sequence: TGCGCCAGCAGCCAACCCCGAGGTGGGGGGGGCGACGAGCAGTACTTC. Translating gives CASSQPRGGGGDEQYF.